This paragraph reports one TCR beta chain. Its antigen is undetermined. Some clones are missing from TCRdb's copy, which holds only in-frame ones; the method was immunoSEQ multiplex PCR. The table includes 300,000 to 350,000 clones, 75% to 90% detected once. This entry belongs to a study of Ad26.COV2.S vaccination and SARS-CoV-2 variants. Whole-study context: By the intramuscular route, Ad26.COV2.S was given once, or twice 56 days apart. Broader study findings: The analyses of TCR breadth and depth may have understated the size of total T cell responses. Higher spike-specific TCR breadth was found in vaccine recipients than in placebo recipients.

Sample treatment: roughly 18 received Ad26.COV2.S at low or high dose, single or two shots; 5 received placebo; per-sample allocation not given. Sampling occurred on day 63 after the first vaccine or placebo injection. Trimming took 3 bases from V and 6 from J; bases not matched to a gene: 14. CDR3 length equals 18 residues. The germline gives CDR1 SEHNR, CDR2 FQNEAQ (reference sequence). The TCR comes from a person aged 18 to 59 who received the Ad26.COV2.S COVID-19 vaccine or a placebo. Here the sequenced sample was peripheral blood, taken in a trial of Ad26.COV2.S vaccine versus placebo. The gene calls are TRBV7-9 and TRBJ1-1; 12 bases agree with TRBD1. In nucleotides, the CDR3 is TGTGCCAGCAGCTTCCCCCTCCGGGACAGGGGGCATAGTGCTGAAGCTTTCTTT. Translated: CASSFPLRDRGHSAEAFF.